Listed below are T cell receptor beta chains from one sample, sequenced in a study of shared clonotypes between healthy human individuals. Sequencing was performed with immunoSEQ multiplex PCR; in TCRdb, only in-frame clones are kept and a portion is missing. This table holds around 2,000,000 clones, 90% to 95% found once. Sequenced material: naive CD4+ T cells sorted from blood. These receptor sequences come from a man between 18 and 29 years old in good health. CDR3s include the opening cysteine and the closing phenylalanine or tryptophan. A D gene is named only where the DNA matches it firmly. Clone sizes are given selectively: once, few, many, or a class where the clone is expanded.

J | D | size | V | DNA | CDR3
TRBJ2-5 | TRBD2 | once | TRBV5-6 | TGTGCCAGCAGCCAGCGTGCTACGGGGGGACAAGAGACCCAGTACTTC | CASSQRATGGQETQYF
TRBJ2-3 | - | - | TRBV6-4 | TGTGCCCTTCGCCTAGCGAGGGAGTATTTT | CALRLAREYF
TRBJ2-1 | TRBD2 | - | TRBV29-1 | TGCAGCGCCCGGGGGGGGTACAATGAGCAGTTCTTC | CSARGGYNEQFF
TRBJ1-2 | - | - | TRBV28 | TGTGCCAGCAGTTACGGGGAAAGGCTGGGCTATGGCTACACCTTC | CASSYGERLGYGYTF
TRBJ1-5 | TRBD1 | - | TRBV28 | TGTGCCAGCAGTTGGACAGGGGTTAATCAGCCCCAGCATTTT | CASSWTGVNQPQHF
TRBJ1-1 | TRBD1 | - | TRBV28 | TGTGCCAGCAGGACAACAGGGGGCGTGTATACTGAAGCTTTCTTT | CASRTTGGVYTEAFF
TRBJ2-1 | TRBD2 | - | TRBV9 | TGTGCCAGCAGCGCACCGGGACTAGCGTTCAATGAGCAGTTCTTC | CASSAPGLAFNEQFF
TRBJ2-7 | TRBD2 | - | TRBV13 | TGTGCCAGCAGCTTAGTTGAGCATCTTCCTAGGGTTTTTGGCGGGAGGGCGTTGAACAGTCGGTACTTC | CASSLVEHLPRVFGGRALNSRYF
TRBJ1-5 | - | - | TRBV19 | TGTGCCAGTAGTGTACTCCCGGGTGGCAATCAGCCCCAGCATTTT | CASSVLPGGNQPQHF
TRBJ2-5 | TRBD2 | - | TRBV19 | TGTGCCAGTAGTAGCGGGGGGCTCCAAGAGACCCAGTACTTC | CASSSGGLQETQYF
TRBJ1-4 | - | - | TRBV6-8 | TGTGCCAGCACCCCGTATGAAAAACTGTTTTTT | CASTPYEKLFF
TRBJ1-5 | - | - | TRBV19 | TGTGCCAGTTCGAACAAGGGGACTCAGCCCCAGCATTTT | CASSNKGTQPQHF
TRBJ2-1 | - | once | TRBV6-1 | TGTGTATCTAGCCTACGGAATGAGCAGTTCTTC | CVSSLRNEQFF
TRBJ2-5 | TRBD2 | - | TRBV5-4 | TGTGCCAGCAGCTCGCGACTAGCGGGGCAGGAGACCCAGTACTTC | CASSSRLAGQETQYF
TRBJ2-5 | - | - | TRBV6-1 | TGTGCCAGCAGCACAGGGTCCCAAGAGACCCAGTACTTC | CASSTGSQETQYF
TRBJ2-7 | - | - | TRBV15 | TGTGCCACCAGCAGAGTCAGCCACTACGAGCAGTACTTC | CATSRVSHYEQYF
TRBJ1-5 | TRBD1 | - | TRBV2 | TGTGCCAGCAGGGCAACAGGGGTGCCGCAGCCCCAGCATTTT | CASRATGVPQPQHF
TRBJ2-1 | - | - | TRBV10-3 | TGTGCCATCACTGCGGAGAATGACTACAATGAGCAGTTCTTC | CAITAENDYNEQFF
TRBJ2-5 | - | - | TRBV5-1 | TGCGCCAGCAGCCGTATGACAGGACAAGAGACCCAGTACTTC | CASSRMTGQETQYF
TRBJ2-3 | TRBD2 | once | TRBV2 | TGTGCCAGCAGCTCGGGACTAGCGGGAGGGAGCCAGTATTTT | CASSSGLAGGSQYF
TRBJ1-1 | - | - | TRBV10-3 | TGTGCCATTACACTGGGGACACCTCAGGGGTCGACTTTCTTT | CAITLGTPQGSTFF
TRBJ2-3 | - | - | TRBV5-5 | TGTGCCAGCAGCCCACAGGGATTCACAGATACGCAGTATTTT | CASSPQGFTDTQYF
TRBJ2-7 | TRBD1 | few | TRBV6-1 | TGTGCCAGCAGTGAAGCGGGACAGGGGAGCTCCTACGAGCAGTACTTC | CASSEAGQGSSYEQYF
TRBJ2-7 | - | - | TRBV7-3 | TGTGCCAGCAGCCGCAAACAGGGAACAACCTACTCCTACGAGCAGTACTTC | CASSRKQGTTYSYEQYF
TRBJ2-3 | TRBD2 | once | TRBV4-2 | TGTGCCAGCGGCATCAGCGGGGGGGCGGTAGAAGATACGCAGTATTTT | CASGISGGAVEDTQYF
TRBJ1-2 | - | - | TRBV7-8 | TGTGCCAGCAGCTCCGGCGGTCCCTATGGCTACACCTTC | CASSSGGPYGYTF
TRBJ2-2 | - | - | TRBV30 | TGTGCCTGGAGCCTCTTCGAAGGGGTGAACACCGGGGAGCTGTTTTTT | CAWSLFEGVNTGELFF
TRBJ2-5 | TRBD2 | - | TRBV28 | TGTGCCAGCAGGACTAGCGGTCGGGAGACCCAGTACTTC | CASRTSGRETQYF
TRBJ2-7 | TRBD1 | - | TRBV10-3 | TGTGCCATTCAACCGGAACAGGGGGTTGGCGAGCAGTACTTC | CAIQPEQGVGEQYF
TRBJ2-7 | - | - | TRBV5-4 | TGTGCCAGCAGCTTCATGGTCGGGGGCGAGCAGTACTTC | CASSFMVGGEQYF
TRBJ2-3 | TRBD1 | - | TRBV5-1 | TGCGCCAGCAGCTCGGGACAGGCGACAGATACGCAGTATTTT | CASSSGQATDTQYF
TRBJ1-2 | - | - | TRBV6-5 | TGTGCCAGCAACCGGGGGCAGGGCGATTCTGGCTACACCTTC | CASNRGQGDSGYTF
TRBJ2-5 | - | - | TRBV20-1 | TGCAGTGCTCAGCGCCTAGAGACCCAGTACTTC | CSAQRLETQYF
TRBJ1-3 | - | - | TRBV5-4 | TGTGCCAGCAGCCCATTCACCACAGGGTCTGGAAACACCATATATTTT | CASSPFTTGSGNTIYF
TRBJ2-7 | - | - | TRBV6-6 | TGTGCCAGCAGTTACGTTTCAGGGAGCTCCTACGAGCAGTACTTC | CASSYVSGSSYEQYF
TRBJ1-5 | - | - | TRBV5-1 | TGCGCCAGCAGCTTGGGGGTGGATCAGCCCCAGCATTTT | CASSLGVDQPQHF
TRBJ1-1 | - | - | TRBV5-1 | TGCGCCAGCACGATGTCGGGGTTGAACACTGAAGCTTTCTTT | CASTMSGLNTEAFF
TRBJ1-1 | TRBD1 | - | TRBV2 | TGTGCCAGCAGAAGACAGGGGGCGAACACTGAAGCTTTCTTT | CASRRQGANTEAFF
TRBJ2-3 | TRBD2 | - | TRBV5-1 | TGCGCCAGCAGATGGGCGGGGGCAGATACGCAGTATTTT | CASRWAGADTQYF
TRBJ2-1 | - | - | TRBV7-9 | TGTGCCAGCAGCCTACAGGGTATTGCCAATGAGCAGTTCTTC | CASSLQGIANEQFF
TRBJ2-5 | TRBD1 | - | TRBV18 | TGTGCCAGCTCACCTGACAGGGGACAGACCCAGTACTTC | CASSPDRGQTQYF